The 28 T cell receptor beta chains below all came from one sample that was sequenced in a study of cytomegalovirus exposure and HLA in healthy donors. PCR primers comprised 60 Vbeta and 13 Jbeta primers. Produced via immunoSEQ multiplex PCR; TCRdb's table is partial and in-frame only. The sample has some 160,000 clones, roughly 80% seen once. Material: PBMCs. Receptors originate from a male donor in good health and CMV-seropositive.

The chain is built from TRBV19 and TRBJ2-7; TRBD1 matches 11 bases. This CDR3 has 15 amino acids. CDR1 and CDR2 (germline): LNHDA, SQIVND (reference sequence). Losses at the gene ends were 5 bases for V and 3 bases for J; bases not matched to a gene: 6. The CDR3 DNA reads TGTGCCAGTAGTCCTCGGACAGGGGGCTACTACGAGCAGTACTTC. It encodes CASSPRTGGYYEQYF.

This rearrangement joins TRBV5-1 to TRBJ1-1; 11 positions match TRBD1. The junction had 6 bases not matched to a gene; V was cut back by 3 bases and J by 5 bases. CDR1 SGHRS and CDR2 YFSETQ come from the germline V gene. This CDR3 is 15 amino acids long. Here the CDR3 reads CASSWGGTGGTEAFF. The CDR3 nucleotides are TGCGCCAGCAGCTGGGGTGGGACAGGGGGGACTGAAGCTTTCTTT.

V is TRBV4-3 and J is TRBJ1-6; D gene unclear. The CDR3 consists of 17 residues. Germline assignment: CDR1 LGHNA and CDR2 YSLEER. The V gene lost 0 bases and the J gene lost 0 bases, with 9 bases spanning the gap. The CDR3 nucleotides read TGCGCCAGCAGCCAAGATAACATCCGCTCCTATAATTCACCCCTCCACTTT. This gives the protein CASSQDNIRSYNSPLHF.

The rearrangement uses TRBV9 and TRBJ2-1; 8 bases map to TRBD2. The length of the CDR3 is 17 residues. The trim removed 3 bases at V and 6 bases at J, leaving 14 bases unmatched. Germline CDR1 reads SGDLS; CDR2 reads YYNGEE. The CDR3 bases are TGTGCCAGCAGCGAAAGAGGCGGGGGGCTAATCCTCAATGAGCAGTTCTTC. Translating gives CASSERGGGLILNEQFF. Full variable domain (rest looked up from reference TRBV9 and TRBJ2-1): DSGVTQTPKHLITATGQRVTLRCSPRSGDLSVYWYQQSLDQGLQFLIQYYNGEERAKGNILERFSAQQFPDLHSELNLSSLELGDSALYFCASSERGGGLILNEQFFGPGTRLTVL.

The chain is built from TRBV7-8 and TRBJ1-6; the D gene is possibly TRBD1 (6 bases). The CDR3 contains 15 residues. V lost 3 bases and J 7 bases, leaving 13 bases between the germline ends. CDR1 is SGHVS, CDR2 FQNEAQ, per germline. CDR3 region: CASSLDQGNNSPLHF. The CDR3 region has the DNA TGTGCCAGCAGCTTGGACCAGGGGAACAATTCACCCCTCCACTTT.

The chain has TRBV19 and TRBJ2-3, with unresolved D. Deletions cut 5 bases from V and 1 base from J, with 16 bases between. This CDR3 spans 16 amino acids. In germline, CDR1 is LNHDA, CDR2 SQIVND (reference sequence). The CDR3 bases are TGTGCCAGTAGTGTTTCTCGAGGAGTCGGCACAGATACGCAGTATTTT. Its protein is CASSVSRGVGTDTQYF.

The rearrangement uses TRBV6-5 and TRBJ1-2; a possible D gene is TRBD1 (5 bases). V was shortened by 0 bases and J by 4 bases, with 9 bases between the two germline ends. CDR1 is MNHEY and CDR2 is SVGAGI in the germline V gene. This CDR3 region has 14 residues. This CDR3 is CASSYSAGGYGYTF. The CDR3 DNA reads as TGTGCCAGCAGTTACTCGGCGGGGGGCTATGGCTACACCTTC.

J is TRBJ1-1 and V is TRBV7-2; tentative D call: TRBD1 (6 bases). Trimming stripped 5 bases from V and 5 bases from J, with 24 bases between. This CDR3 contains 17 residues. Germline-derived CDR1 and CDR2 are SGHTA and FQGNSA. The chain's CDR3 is CASSPGGGWGGTTEAFF. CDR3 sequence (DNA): TGTGCCAGCAGCCCTGGCGGTGGTTGGGGGGGGACAACTGAAGCTTTCTTT.

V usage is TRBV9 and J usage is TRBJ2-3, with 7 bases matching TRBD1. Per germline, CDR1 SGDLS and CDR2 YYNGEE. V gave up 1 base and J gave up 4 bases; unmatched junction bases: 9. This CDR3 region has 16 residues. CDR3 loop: CASSVTTGDRADTQYF. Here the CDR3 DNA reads TGTGCCAGCAGCGTAACTACAGGGGATCGCGCAGATACGCAGTATTTT. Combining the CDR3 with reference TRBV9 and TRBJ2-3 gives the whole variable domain DSGVTQTPKHLITATGQRVTLRCSPRSGDLSVYWYQQSLDQGLQFLIQYYNGEERAKGNILERFSAQQFPDLHSELNLSSLELGDSALYFCASSVTTGDRADTQYFGPGTRLTVL.

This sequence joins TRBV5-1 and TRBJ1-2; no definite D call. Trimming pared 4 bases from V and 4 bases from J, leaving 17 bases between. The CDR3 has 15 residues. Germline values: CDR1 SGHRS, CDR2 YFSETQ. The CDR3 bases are TGCGCCAGCAGCAAGACATCCGGTGCTGGCTATGGCTACACCTTC. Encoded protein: CASSKTSGAGYGYTF.

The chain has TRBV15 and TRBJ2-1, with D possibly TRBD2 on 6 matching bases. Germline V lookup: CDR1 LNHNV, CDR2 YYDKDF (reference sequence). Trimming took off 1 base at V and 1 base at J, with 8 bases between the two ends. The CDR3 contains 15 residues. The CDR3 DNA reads TGTGCCACCAGCAGAGTTGGGGGGTCCTACAATGAGCAGTTCTTC. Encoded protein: CATSRVGGSYNEQFF.

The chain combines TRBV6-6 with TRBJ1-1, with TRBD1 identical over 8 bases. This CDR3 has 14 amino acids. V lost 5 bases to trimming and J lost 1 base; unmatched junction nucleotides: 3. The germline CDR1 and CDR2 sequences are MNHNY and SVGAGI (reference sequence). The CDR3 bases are TGTGCCAGCAGTAAGGGACAGGCGAACACTGAAGCTTTCTTT. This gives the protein CASSKGQANTEAFF.

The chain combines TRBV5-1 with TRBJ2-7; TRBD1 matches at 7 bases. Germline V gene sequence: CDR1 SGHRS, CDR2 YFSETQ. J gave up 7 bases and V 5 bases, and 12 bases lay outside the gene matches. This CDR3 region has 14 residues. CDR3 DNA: TGCGCCAGCAGTTACGACAGGGTCGTCGGGGAGCAGTACTTC. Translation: CASSYDRVVGEQYF.

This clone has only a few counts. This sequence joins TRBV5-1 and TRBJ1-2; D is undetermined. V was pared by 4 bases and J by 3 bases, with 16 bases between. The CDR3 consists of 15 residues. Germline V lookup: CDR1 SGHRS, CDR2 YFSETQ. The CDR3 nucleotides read TGCGCCAGCAGCGCGGGCTGGGAACTCGACTATGGCTACACCTTC. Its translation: CASSAGWELDYGYTF.

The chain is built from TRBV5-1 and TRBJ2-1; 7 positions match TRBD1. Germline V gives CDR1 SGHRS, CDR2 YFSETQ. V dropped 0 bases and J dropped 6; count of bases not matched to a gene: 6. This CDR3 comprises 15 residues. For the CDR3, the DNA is TGCGCCAGCAGCTTGGGACAGGGTATGGCCAATGAGCAGTTCTTC. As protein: CASSLGQGMANEQFF.

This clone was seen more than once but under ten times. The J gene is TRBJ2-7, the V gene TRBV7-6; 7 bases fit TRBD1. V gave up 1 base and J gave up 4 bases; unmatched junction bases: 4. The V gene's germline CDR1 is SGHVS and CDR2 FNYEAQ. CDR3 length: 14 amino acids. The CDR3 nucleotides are TGTGCCAGCAGCTTAGGAGGGGGCGGGTACGAGCAGTACTTC. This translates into CASSLGGGGYEQYF.

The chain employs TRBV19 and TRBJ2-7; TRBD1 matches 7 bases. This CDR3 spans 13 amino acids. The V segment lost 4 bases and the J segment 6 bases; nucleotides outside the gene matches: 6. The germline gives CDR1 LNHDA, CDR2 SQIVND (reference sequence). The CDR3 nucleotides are TGTGCCAGTAGTAGGGACAGCTTAAGCGAGCAGTACTTC. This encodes CASSRDSLSEQYF.

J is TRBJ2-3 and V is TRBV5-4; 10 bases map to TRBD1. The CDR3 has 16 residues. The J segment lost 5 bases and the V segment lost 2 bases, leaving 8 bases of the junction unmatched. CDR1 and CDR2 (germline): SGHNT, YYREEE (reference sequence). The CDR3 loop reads CASSFPGQGVVDTQYF. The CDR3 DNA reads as TGTGCCAGCAGCTTCCCCGGACAGGGGGTTGTAGATACGCAGTATTTT.

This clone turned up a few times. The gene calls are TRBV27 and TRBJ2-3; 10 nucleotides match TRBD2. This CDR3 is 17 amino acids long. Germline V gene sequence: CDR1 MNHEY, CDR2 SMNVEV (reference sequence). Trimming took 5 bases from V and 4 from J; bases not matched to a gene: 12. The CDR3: CASSQGVLAGVSDTQYF. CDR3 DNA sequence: TGTGCCAGCAGTCAGGGAGTGCTAGCGGGAGTCTCAGATACGCAGTATTTT.

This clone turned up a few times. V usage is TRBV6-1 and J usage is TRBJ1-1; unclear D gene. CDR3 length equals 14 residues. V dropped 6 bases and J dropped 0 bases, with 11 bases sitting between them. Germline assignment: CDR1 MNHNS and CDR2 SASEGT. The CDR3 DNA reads TGTGCCAGCAGCCTCTACGAGGTGAACACTGAAGCTTTCTTT. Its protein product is CASSLYEVNTEAFF.

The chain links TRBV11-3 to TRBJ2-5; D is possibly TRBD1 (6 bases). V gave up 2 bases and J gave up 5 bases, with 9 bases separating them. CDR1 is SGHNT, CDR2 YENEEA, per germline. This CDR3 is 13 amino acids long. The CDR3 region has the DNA TGTGCCAGCAGCTTAAGCAGGGGCGAGACCCAGTACTTC. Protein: CASSLSRGETQYF.

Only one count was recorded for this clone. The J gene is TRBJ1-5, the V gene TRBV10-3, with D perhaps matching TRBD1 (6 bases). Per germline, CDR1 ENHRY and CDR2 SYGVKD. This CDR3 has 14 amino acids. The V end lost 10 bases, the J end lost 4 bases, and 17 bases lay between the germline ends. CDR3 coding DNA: TGTGCCACCAACTCCCAGGGGAGAAATCAGCCCCAGCATTTT. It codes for CATNSQGRNQPQHF.

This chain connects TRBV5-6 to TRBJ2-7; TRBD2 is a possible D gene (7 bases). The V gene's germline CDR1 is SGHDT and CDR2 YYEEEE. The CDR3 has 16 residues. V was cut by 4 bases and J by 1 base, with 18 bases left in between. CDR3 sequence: CASSGKGGLQSYEQYF. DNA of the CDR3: TGTGCCAGCAGCGGCAAGGGGGGACTACAATCCTACGAGCAGTACTTC.

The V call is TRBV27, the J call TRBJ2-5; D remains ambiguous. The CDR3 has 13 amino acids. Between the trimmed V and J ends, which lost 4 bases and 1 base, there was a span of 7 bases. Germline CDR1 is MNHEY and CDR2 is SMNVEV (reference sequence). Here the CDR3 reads CASSSLGQETQYF. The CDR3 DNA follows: TGTGCCAGCAGTTCACTTGGCCAAGAGACCCAGTACTTC.

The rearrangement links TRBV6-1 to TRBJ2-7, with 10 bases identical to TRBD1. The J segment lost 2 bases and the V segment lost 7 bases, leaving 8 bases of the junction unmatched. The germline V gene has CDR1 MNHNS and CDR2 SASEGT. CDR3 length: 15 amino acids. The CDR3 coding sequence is TGTGCCAGCATTTTAGGGACAGGGGTCACCTACGAGCAGTACTTC. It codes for CASILGTGVTYEQYF.

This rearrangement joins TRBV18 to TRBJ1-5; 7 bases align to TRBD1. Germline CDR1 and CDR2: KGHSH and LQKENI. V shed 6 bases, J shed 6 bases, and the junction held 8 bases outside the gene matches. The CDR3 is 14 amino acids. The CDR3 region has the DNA TGTGCCAGCTCGGAGACAGGGTTCGCTCAGCCCCAGCATTTT. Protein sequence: CASSETGFAQPQHF.

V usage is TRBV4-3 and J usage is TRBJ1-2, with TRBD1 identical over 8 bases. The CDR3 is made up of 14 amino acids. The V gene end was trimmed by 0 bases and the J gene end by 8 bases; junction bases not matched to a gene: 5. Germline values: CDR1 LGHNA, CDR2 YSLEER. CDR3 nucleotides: TGCGCCAGCAGCCAAGAGGACAGGGCTTTAGGCTACACCTTC. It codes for CASSQEDRALGYTF.

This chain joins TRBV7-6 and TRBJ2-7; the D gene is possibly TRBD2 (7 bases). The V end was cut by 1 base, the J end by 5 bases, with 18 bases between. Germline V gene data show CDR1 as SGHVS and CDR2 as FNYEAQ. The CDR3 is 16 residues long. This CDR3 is CASSLGRSGGGHEQYF. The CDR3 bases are TGTGCCAGCAGCTTAGGACGGTCGGGGGGCGGGCACGAGCAGTACTTC.